This T cell receptor (beta chain) was sequenced during a study of shared clonotypes between healthy human individuals. Study at large: The donor group consisted of two women and a few men, aged 18 to 49.

Only Caucasian adults living in Nashville, Tennessee served as donors. Sequencing was performed with immunoSEQ multiplex PCR; in TCRdb, only in-frame clones are kept and a portion is missing. The sample lists about a million clones, 76% occurring once. Trimming cost V 8 bases and J 6 bases; bases outside gene matches: 10. This CDR3 contains 14 residues. Germline V gene data show CDR1 as SNHLY and CDR2 as FYNNEI. The sequence was obtained from a man aged 18 to 35 in good health. Sequencing input: memory CD4+ T cells sorted from blood. Subset: CD45RA-negative fraction. The chain carries TRBV2 and TRBJ2-7; 10 bases are shared with TRBD1. CDR3 nucleotide sequence: TGTGCCAGCGACCCGCGACAGGGGGCGCGCGAGCAGTACTTC. This sequence encodes CASDPRQGAREQYF. Drawing the rest from reference TRBV2 and TRBJ2-7, the complete variable domain is EPEVTQTPSHQVTQMGQEVILRCVPISNHLYFYWYRQILGQKVEFLVSFYNNEISEKSEIFDDQFSVERPDGSNFTLKIRSTKLEDSAMYFCASDPRQGAREQYFGPGTRLTVT.